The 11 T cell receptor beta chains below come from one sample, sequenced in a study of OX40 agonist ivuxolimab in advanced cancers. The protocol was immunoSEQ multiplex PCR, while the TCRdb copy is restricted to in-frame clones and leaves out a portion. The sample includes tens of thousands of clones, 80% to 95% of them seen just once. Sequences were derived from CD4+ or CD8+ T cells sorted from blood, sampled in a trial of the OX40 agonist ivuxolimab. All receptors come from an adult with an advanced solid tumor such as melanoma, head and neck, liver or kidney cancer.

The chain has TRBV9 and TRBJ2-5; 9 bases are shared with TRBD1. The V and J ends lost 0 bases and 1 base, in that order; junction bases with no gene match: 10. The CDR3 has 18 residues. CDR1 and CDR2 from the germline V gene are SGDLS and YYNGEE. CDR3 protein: CASSVGSAGQGSQETQYF. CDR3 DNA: TGTGCCAGCAGCGTAGGGAGCGCCGGACAGGGGTCCCAAGAGACCCAGTACTTC.

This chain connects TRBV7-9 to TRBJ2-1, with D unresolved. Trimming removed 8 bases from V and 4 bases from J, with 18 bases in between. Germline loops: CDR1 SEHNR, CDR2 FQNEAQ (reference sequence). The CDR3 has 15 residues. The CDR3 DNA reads TGTGCCAGCGGACCCCAAGGGCCCGGGTACAATGAGCAGTTCTTC. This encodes CASGPQGPGYNEQFF.

The CDR3 loop is CASSDRAYGYTF. CDR3 sequence (DNA): TGTGCCAGCAGCGACAGGGCCTATGGCTACACCTTC. This chain joins TRBV6-5 and TRBJ1-2; TRBD1 matches 7 bases. Germline V gene sequence: CDR1 MNHEY, CDR2 SVGAGI. This CDR3 is built from 12 residues. J was trimmed by 4 bases and V by 6 bases; bases with no gene match: 2.

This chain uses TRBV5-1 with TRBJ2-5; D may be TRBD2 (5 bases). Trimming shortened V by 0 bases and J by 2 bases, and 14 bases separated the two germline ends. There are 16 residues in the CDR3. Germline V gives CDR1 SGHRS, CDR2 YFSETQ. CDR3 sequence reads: CASSLGGVGGQETQYF. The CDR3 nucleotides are TGCGCCAGCAGCTTGGGGGGAGTTGGCGGGCAAGAGACCCAGTACTTC.

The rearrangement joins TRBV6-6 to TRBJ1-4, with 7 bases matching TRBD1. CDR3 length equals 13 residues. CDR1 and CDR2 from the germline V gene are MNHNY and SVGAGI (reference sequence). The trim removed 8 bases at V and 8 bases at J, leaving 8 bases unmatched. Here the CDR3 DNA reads TGTGCCAGCTTGGCGAGGGGGCGAGAAAAACTGTTTTTT. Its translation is CASLARGREKLFF.

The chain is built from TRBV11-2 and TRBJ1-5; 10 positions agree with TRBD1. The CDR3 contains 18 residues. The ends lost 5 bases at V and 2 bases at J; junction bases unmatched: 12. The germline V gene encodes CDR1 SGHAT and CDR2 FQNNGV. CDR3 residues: CASSASGTGAPGNQPQHF. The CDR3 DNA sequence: TGTGCCAGCAGCGCTTCCGGGACAGGGGCTCCAGGCAATCAGCCCCAGCATTTT. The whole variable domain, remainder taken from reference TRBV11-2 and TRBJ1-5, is EAGVAQSPRYKIIEKRQSVAFWCNPISGHATLYWYQQILGQGPKLLIQFQNNGVVDDSQLPKDRFSAERLKGVDSTLKIQPAKLEDSAVYLCASSASGTGAPGNQPQHFGDGTRLSIL.

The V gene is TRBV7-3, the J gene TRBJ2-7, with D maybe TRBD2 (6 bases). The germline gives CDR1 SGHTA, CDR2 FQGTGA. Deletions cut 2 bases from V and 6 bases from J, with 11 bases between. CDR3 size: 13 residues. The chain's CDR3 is CASSLALGGEQYF. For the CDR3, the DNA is TGTGCCAGCAGCTTAGCTCTGGGGGGCGAGCAGTACTTC.

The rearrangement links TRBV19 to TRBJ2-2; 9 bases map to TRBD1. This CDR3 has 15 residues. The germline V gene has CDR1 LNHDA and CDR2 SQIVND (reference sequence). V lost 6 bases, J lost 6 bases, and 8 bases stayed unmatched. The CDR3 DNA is TGTGCCAGTAGCCTGGGACAGGGAGACGCCGGGGAGCTGTTTTTT. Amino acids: CASSLGQGDAGELFF.

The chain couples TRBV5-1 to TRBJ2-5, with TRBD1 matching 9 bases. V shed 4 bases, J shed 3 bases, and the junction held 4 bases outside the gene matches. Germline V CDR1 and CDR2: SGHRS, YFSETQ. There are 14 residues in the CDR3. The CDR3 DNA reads TGCGCCAGCAGCACGGGGACAGGGAAAGAGACCCAGTACTTC. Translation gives CASSTGTGKETQYF.

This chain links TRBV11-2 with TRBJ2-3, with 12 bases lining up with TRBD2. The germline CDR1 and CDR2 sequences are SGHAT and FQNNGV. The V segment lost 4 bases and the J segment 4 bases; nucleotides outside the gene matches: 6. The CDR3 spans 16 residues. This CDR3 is CASSSRLAGVSDTQYF. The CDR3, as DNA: TGTGCCAGCAGCTCTCGACTAGCGGGAGTTTCAGATACGCAGTATTTT.

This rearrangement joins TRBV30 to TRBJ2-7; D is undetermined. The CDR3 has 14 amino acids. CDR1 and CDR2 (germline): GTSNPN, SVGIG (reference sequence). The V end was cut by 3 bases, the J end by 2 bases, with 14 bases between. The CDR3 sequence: CAWRDRAAPYEQYF. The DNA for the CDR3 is TGTGCCTGGAGAGATCGGGCAGCCCCCTACGAGCAGTACTTC.